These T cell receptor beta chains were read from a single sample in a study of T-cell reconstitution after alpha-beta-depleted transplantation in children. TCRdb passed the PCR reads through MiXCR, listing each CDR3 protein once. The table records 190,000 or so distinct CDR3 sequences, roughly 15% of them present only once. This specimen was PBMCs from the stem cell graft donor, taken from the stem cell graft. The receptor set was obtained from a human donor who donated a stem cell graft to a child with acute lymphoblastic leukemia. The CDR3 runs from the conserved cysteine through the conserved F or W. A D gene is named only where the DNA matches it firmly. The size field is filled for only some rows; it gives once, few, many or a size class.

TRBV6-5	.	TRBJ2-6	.	TGTGCCAGCAGTTACTCGGGAGACCCTGGGGCCAACGTCCTGACTTTC	CASSYSGDPGANVLTF
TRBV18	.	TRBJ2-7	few	TGTGCCAGCTCTCCTAACCCGGGACGGCTCTCCTACGAGCAGTACTTC	CASSPNPGRLSYEQYF
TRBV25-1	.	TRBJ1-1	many	TGTGCCAGCAGCGAAGGGAGGGAACTCACTGAAGCTTTCTTT	CASSEGRELTEAFF
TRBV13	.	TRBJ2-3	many	TGTGCCAGCAGCTTACAAGAGGCTAGGGTCCCAGATACGCAGTATTTT	CASSLQEARVPDTQYF
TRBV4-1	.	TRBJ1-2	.	TGCGCCAGCAGCCAAGGAGGCGCAGGGGTAGAGTATGGCTACACCTTC	CASSQGGAGVEYGYTF
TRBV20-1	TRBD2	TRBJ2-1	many	TGCAGTGCTAGAGACCGGACTAGCGGGAGTCGTCAGCAGTTCTTC	CSARDRTSGSRQQFF
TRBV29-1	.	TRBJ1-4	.	TGCAGCGTTGGGCTATTTGGAGAAAAACTGTTTTTT	CSVGLFGEKLFF
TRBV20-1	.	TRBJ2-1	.	TGCAGCACCGGGAGCTCCTACAATGAGCAGTTCTTC	CSTGSSYNEQFF
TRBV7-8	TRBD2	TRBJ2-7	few	TGTGCCAGCAGCCTTTTCGGACTAGCGGGCGCTCAGGACGACGAGCAGTACTTC	CASSLFGLAGAQDDEQYF
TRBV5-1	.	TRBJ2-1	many	TGCGCCAGCAGCCCCCGACAGAAAGCCTACAATGAGCAGTTCTTC	CASSPRQKAYNEQFF
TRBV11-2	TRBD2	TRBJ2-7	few	TGTGCCAGCAGCTTAGGAGCGGGGACCTCCTACGAGCAGTACTTC	CASSLGAGTSYEQYF
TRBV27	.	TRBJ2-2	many	TGTGCCAGCAGTTTAGACCCTGAGAACACCGGGGAGCTGTTTTTT	CASSLDPENTGELFF
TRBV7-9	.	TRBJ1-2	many	TGTGCCAGCAGCCTTAGGGACGAGAAAAGTGGCTACACCTTC	CASSLRDEKSGYTF
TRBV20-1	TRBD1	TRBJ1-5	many	TGCAGTGCTTCTGACAGGGGGTTAGTACGGGTGAAAAGCAATCAGCCCCAGCATTTT	CSASDRGLVRVKSNQPQHF
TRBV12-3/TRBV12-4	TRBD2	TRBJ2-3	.	TGTGCCAGCAGGACTAGCGGAGGGGATACGCAGTATTTT	CASRTSGGDTQYF
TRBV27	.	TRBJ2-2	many	TGTGCCAGCAGTAGGGAGCTGGACGGGGAGCTGTTTTTT	CASSRELDGELFF
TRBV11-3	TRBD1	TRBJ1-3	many	TGTGCCAGCGGAATACAGGGGGCTGGAAACACCATATATTTT	CASGIQGAGNTIYF
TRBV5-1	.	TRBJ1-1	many	TGCGCCAGCAGCTTGGGGGACTTACCGAACACTGAAGCTTTCTTT	CASSLGDLPNTEAFF
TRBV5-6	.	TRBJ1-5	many	TGTGCCAGCAGCTTGGATAGGGCAGGCCAGCCCCAGCATTTT	CASSLDRAGQPQHF
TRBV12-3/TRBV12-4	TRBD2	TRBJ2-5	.	TGTGCCAGCGGGACTAGCGGGAGGGGAGAGACCCAGTACTTC	CASGTSGRGETQYF
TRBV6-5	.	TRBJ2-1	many	TGTGCCAGCAGTTATTTCGACGCCCGGGGTGTCGATGAGCAGTTCTTC	CASSYFDARGVDEQFF
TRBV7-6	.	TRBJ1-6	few	TGTGCCAGCAGCTCGCTTCGGGGGAATTCACCCCTCCACTTT	CASSSLRGNSPLHF
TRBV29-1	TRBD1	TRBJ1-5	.	TGCAGCGTCGGCGCGGAGGGGGCTGGTCAGCCCCAGCATTTT	CSVGAEGAGQPQHF
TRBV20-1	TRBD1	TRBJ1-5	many	TGCAGTGCTAGTGGGGCGTCGGCAGGGGGAGGGCCCCAGCATTTT	CSASGASAGGGPQHF
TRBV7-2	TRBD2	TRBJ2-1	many	TGTGCCAGCAGCTTAACAGCGGGAGGGTACAATGAGCAGTTCTTC	CASSLTAGGYNEQFF
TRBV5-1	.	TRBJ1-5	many	TGCGCCAGCAGCTTGCAGGCCGGGGCCAATCAGCCCCAGCATTTT	CASSLQAGANQPQHF
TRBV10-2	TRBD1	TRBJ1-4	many	TGCGCCAGCAGAGGGACAGGAGCGACTAATGAAAAACTGTTTTTT	CASRGTGATNEKLFF
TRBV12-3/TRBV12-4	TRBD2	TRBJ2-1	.	TGTGCCAGCAGTTCGAGGGGCGGGACTAGCGGGAGTAATGAGCAGTTCTTC	CASSSRGGTSGSNEQFF
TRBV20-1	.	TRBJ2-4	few	TGCAGTGCTAGAAGGGACGGAGGGAGAAACATTCAGTACTTC	CSARRDGGRNIQYF
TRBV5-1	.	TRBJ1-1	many	TGCGCCAGCAGCATAAATACGAACACTGAAGCTTTCTTT	CASSINTNTEAFF
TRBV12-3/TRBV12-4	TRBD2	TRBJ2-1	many	TGTGCCAGCAGTTCTCGCCCTACTAGCGTGGTTCCGTTCTTC	CASSSRPTSVVPFF
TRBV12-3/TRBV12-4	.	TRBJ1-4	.	TGTGCCAGCAGTCCGGGTGGATCGGGGTTCGATGAAAAACTGTTTTTT	CASSPGGSGFDEKLFF
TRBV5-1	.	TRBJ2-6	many	TGCGCCAGCAGCTTCTACGGGGGAAGGGGGGCCAACGTCCTGACTTTC	CASSFYGGRGANVLTF
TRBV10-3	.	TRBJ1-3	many	TGTGCCACTCGGGGGTCCTCTGGAAACACCATATATTTT	CATRGSSGNTIYF
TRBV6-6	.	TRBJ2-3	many	TGTGCCAGCAAAACTAGCACAGATACGCAGTATTTT	CASKTSTDTQYF
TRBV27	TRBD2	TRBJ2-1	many	TGTGCCAGCAGTCCCGGGACTAGCGGGAGACGGGGTAATGAGCAGTTCTTC	CASSPGTSGRRGNEQFF
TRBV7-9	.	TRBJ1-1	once	TGTGCCAGCAGCCCTACTGAAACCCCTCACACTGAAGCTTTCTTT	CASSPTETPHTEAFF